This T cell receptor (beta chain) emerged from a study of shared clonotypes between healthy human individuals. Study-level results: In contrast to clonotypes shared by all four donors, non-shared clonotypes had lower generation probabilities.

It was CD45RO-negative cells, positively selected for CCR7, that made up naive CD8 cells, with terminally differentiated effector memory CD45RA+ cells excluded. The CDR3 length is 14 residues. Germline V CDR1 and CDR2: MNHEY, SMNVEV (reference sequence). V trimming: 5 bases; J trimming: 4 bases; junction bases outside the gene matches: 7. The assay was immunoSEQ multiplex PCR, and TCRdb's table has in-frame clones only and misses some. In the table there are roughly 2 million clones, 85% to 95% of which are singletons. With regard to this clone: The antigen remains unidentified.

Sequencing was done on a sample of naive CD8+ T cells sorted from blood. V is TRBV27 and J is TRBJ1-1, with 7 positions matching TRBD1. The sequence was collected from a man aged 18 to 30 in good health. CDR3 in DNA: TGTGCCAGCAGTACAGACACAGGGGTCACTGAAGCTTTCTTT. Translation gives CASSTDTGVTEAFF.